The entry that follows covers one T cell receptor beta chain sequence. J gave up 3 bases and V 0 bases, and 6 bases lay outside the gene matches. Per germline, CDR1 SGHVS and CDR2 FNYEAQ. The CDR3 extends over 18 amino acids. The repertoire was sequenced with immunoSEQ multiplex PCR; TCRdb's copy has only in-frame clones and lacks some. This table holds about 430,000 clones, 75% to 90% found once. This entry is derived from a study of blood T cell repertoires in COVID-19. Looking at the study overall: Whether acute or convalescent, the COVID-19 samples came from the United States, Italy and Spain. In each case, the material was cDNA or gDNA derived from T cells, B-cell-depleted T cells, or PBMCs.

Recruits, aged roughly 18 to 90 years, lived in 24 US areas. Cohorts were based on clinical histories the participants reported. The J gene is TRBJ2-1, the V gene TRBV7-6; 12 positions agree with TRBD2. Material for sequencing was PBMCs or T cells enriched from blood (not recorded which). The receptor's source is a young man who had recovered from COVID-19. As DNA, the CDR3 is TGTGCCAGCAGCTTAGCGGTAGCTAGCGGGAGGGTCTACAATGAGCAGTTCTTC. Encoded protein: CASSLAVASGRVYNEQFF.